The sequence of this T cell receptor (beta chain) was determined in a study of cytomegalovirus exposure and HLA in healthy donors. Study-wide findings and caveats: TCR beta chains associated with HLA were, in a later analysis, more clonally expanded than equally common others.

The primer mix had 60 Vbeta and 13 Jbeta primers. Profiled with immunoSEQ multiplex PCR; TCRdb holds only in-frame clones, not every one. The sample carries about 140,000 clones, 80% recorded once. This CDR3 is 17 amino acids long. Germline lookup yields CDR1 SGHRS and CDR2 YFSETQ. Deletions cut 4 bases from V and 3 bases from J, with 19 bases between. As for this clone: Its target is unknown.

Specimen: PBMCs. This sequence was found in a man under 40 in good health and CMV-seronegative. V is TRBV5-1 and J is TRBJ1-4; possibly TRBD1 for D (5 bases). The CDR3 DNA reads TGCGCCAGCAGCCGATTGCGGGGGTATCCCTCTAATGAAAAACTGTTTTTT. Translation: CASSRLRGYPSNEKLFF.